One TCR beta chain is described in this entry. Its antigen is unknown. This sample is part of a study of shared clonotypes between healthy human individuals. Study context: A donor's plate count was three for CD4 naive and three for CD4 memory; CD8 naive had two and CD8 memory one.

Once extracted for a subset, genomic DNA was divided evenly among several immunoSEQ plates. Repertoires were generated with immunoSEQ multiplex PCR, while TCRdb's copy carries only in-frame clones and drops some. The sample carries about 640,000 clones, approximately 75% recorded once. Study-wide results and caveats: Tissues were not sampled, only blood, and their repertoires likely differ. Rarefaction gave evidence that sorted-subset sequencing remained incomplete despite large depth.

Losses at the gene ends were 0 bases for V and 2 bases for J; bases not matched to a gene: 13. The CDR3 is made up of 19 amino acids. Germline V gene data show CDR1 as SGHAT and CDR2 as FQNNGV. The sequenced sample was memory CD4+ T cells sorted from blood. Documented subset: CD45RA-negative fraction. The rearrangement joins TRBV11-2 to TRBJ1-1; TRBD1 matches at 9 bases. This receptor was identified in a woman under 40 in good health. The CDR3 loop is CASSLDRGQGLRRNTEAFF. The CDR3, as DNA: TGTGCCAGCAGCTTAGATCGAGGACAGGGGCTCCGGAGAAACACTGAAGCTTTCTTT. Supplemented by reference TRBV11-2 and TRBJ1-1, the full variable domain reads EAGVAQSPRYKIIEKRQSVAFWCNPISGHATLYWYQQILGQGPKLLIQFQNNGVVDDSQLPKDRFSAERLKGVDSTLKIQPAKLEDSAVYLCASSLDRGQGLRRNTEAFFGQGTRLTVV.